One sample yielded the 24 T cell receptor beta chains listed below, sequenced in a study of shared clonotypes between healthy human individuals (TCRdb year 2020). To prepare the library, the immunoSEQ multiplex PCR assay was applied. Held by TCRdb, this immuneACCESS table contains in-frame sequences only and omits some clones. Under half of the omission traces to an unresolved V gene where checked; the cause of the rest is unknown. The table for this sample lists about 2.3 million clones; approximately 90% of them were counted only once. Around 0.4% of the sample goes to the ten largest clones. The sequenced sample consisted of naive CD4+ T cells from PBMCs. The cell subset or site label on this specimen signifies: CD45RA+ positively selected. The receptor source for this set is a man aged 18 to 30 in good health. Some clones in this sample may be carry-over from other donors' samples.

V gene TRBV27 combines with J gene TRBJ2-7, with 9 bases matching TRBD2. CDR1 is MNHEY and CDR2 is SMNVEV in the germline V gene (reference sequence). This CDR3 has 14 amino acids. V was clipped by 9 bases and J by 2 bases; unmatched bases: 8. This chain's CDR3 is CARDDLAGAYEQYF. CDR3 coding DNA: TGTGCCAGGGACGACTTAGCGGGAGCCTACGAGCAGTACTTC.

The rearrangement links TRBV7-8 to TRBJ1-2; D is unclear. The CDR3 spans 13 residues. V was cut by 3 bases and J by 8 bases, with 13 bases left in between. In germline, CDR1 is SGHVS, CDR2 FQNEAQ. The CDR3: CASSLDGSNGYTF. CDR3 nucleotide sequence: TGTGCCAGCAGCTTGGACGGTTCAAACGGCTACACCTTC. Using reference TRBV7-8 and TRBJ1-2 for the parts outside the CDR3, the full variable domain is GAGVSQSPRYKVAKRGQDVALRCDPISGHVSLFWYQQALGQGPEFLTYFQNEAQLDKSGLPSDRFFAERPEGSVSTLKIQRTQQEDSAVYLCASSLDGSNGYTFGSGTRLTVV.

The V and J genes are TRBV4-3 and TRBJ2-3; 11 bases map to TRBD2. Unmatched junction bases numbered 15, after V lost 7 bases and J lost 6 bases. Germline V gene lookup returns CDR1 LGHNA and CDR2 YSLEER. This CDR3 region has 17 residues. The CDR3 region is CASTKEASGRRVDTQYF. CDR3 nucleotides: TGCGCCAGCACCAAGGAGGCTAGCGGGAGGAGGGTCGATACGCAGTATTTT.

The gene calls are TRBV6-5 and TRBJ2-2; unclear D gene. The CDR3 spans 15 residues. Trimming removed 4 bases at V and 5 bases at J, with 14 bases between. Germline V CDR1 and CDR2: MNHEY, SVGAGI. As DNA, the CDR3 is TGTGCCAGCAGTTTGGGCAGGCGAGGAACCGGGGAGCTGTTTTTT. This sequence encodes CASSLGRRGTGELFF.

V and J are TRBV5-1 and TRBJ1-2; D not certain. V was trimmed by 4 bases and J by 6 bases, leaving 19 bases between them. This CDR3 region has 15 residues. Germline V gives CDR1 SGHRS, CDR2 YFSETQ. The CDR3 DNA sequence: TGCGCCAGCAGCCTTTTGGGTGGGAAAGAGGATGGCTACACCTTC. This translates into CASSLLGGKEDGYTF.

With respect to this clone: The sample carries other DNA sequences with the same CDR3. The V and J genes are TRBV20-1 and TRBJ1-4; D gene ambiguous. CDR3 length: 11 residues. CDR1 and CDR2 from the germline V gene are DFQATT and SNEGSKA (reference sequence). The V and J ends lost 6 bases and 7 bases respectively, with 9 bases between them. The CDR3 reads CSAARGEKLFF. Here the CDR3 DNA reads TGCAGTGCAGCCCGGGGTGAAAAACTGTTTTTT.

The chain combines TRBV7-9 with TRBJ1-1; the D is unclear. The length of the CDR3 is 13 residues. CDR1 is SEHNR and CDR2 is FQNEAQ in the germline V gene (reference sequence). Deletions cut 4 bases from V and 8 bases from J, with 14 bases between. The CDR3 DNA reads as TGTGCCAGCAGCTCGTACGGTGGGGTAGAAGCTTTCTTT. Translating it yields CASSSYGGVEAFF.

The V call is TRBV6-5, the J call TRBJ1-1, with TRBD1 matching over 9 bases. CDR1 MNHEY and CDR2 SVGAGI come from the germline V gene. The CDR3 has 14 residues. With V trimmed by 4 bases and J by 2 bases, 2 bases remained unmatched. CDR3 sequence (DNA): TGTGCCAGCAGTTCGGACAGGGGTAACACTGAAGCTTTCTTT. Its protein is CASSSDRGNTEAFF.

Comments on this clone: In the same sample, other DNA sequences code for this CDR3. J is TRBJ2-7 and V is TRBV5-1; 7 bases are shared with TRBD1. Germline V gene sequence: CDR1 SGHRS, CDR2 YFSETQ. The CDR3 is made up of 14 amino acids. V lost 0 bases to trimming and J lost 3 bases; unmatched junction nucleotides: 3. DNA of the CDR3: TGCGCCAGCAGCTTGGTAGCAGGGGGCTACGAGCAGTACTTC. Translating gives CASSLVAGGYEQYF. Based on the CDR3 plus reference TRBV5-1 and TRBJ2-7, the full variable domain is KAGVTQTPRYLIKTRGQQVTLSCSPISGHRSVSWYQQTPGQGLQFLFEYFSETQRNKGNFPGRFSGRQFSNSRSEMNVSTLELGDSALYLCASSLVAGGYEQYFGPGTRLTVT.

This sequence joins TRBV4-3 and TRBJ2-7, with TRBD1 matching over 8 bases. Germline loops: CDR1 LGHNA, CDR2 YSLEER. The junction had 13 bases not matched to a gene; V was cut back by 0 bases and J by 3 bases. The CDR3 sequence is 18 residues long. The CDR3 spells CASSQDPRGRFMGYEQYF. The DNA of the CDR3 is TGCGCCAGCAGCCAAGATCCCAGGGGGCGATTCATGGGCTACGAGCAGTACTTC.

J is TRBJ2-1 and V is TRBV5-1; 12 bases match TRBD2. The CDR3 runs to 18 residues. CDR1 and CDR2 from the germline V gene are SGHRS and YFSETQ. V dropped 2 bases and J dropped 2; count of bases not matched to a gene: 8. DNA for the CDR3: TGCGCCAGCAGCTTAAGGCTAGCGGGAGGGCCCCCCTACAATGAGCAGTTCTTC. Translation: CASSLRLAGGPPYNEQFF.

The chain carries TRBV5-4 and TRBJ2-2, with D possibly being TRBD1 or TRBD2 (5 bases each). CDR1 is SGHNT, CDR2 YYREEE, per germline (reference sequence). The CDR3 extends over 16 amino acids. Trimming removed 2 bases at V and 2 bases at J, with 13 bases between. This CDR3 is CASSLFQGRNTGELFF. The CDR3 DNA reads as TGTGCCAGCAGCTTATTCCAGGGACGTAACACCGGGGAGCTGTTTTTT.

The CDR3 protein is CASSLGGRGSYNEQFF. The CDR3 nucleotides read TGTGCCAGCAGCTTAGGAGGCAGGGGCTCCTACAATGAGCAGTTCTTC. The rearrangement joins TRBV13 to TRBJ2-1, with D possibly TRBD1 on 6 matching bases. Germline V CDR1 and CDR2: PRHDT, FYEKMQ (reference sequence). The CDR3 is 16 residues long. V was pared by 0 bases and J by 0 bases, with 9 bases between.

The chain links TRBV27 to TRBJ1-5; TRBD1 matches at 8 bases. The CDR3 spans 17 residues. The V gene's germline CDR1 is MNHEY and CDR2 SMNVEV (reference sequence). The junction had 14 bases not matched to a gene; V was cut back by 5 bases and J by 5 bases. The CDR3 loop reads CASSQTAGTGLYQPQHF. In DNA, the CDR3 is TGTGCCAGCAGTCAAACGGCCGGGACAGGACTTTATCAGCCCCAGCATTTT.

This chain joins TRBV28 and TRBJ1-2; D might be TRBD1 (6 bases). Trimming left V 6 bases short and J 4 bases short, with 18 bases between. The CDR3 consists of 15 residues. Germline V CDR1 and CDR2: MDHEN, SYDVKM. The CDR3 reads CASRIPGQSFYGYTF. Written as DNA, the CDR3 is TGTGCCAGCAGGATTCCCGGACAGTCATTCTATGGCTACACCTTC.

This chain connects TRBV5-4 to TRBJ2-7, with 8 positions matching TRBD2. J gave up 5 bases and V 4 bases, and 11 bases lay outside the gene matches. The CDR3 is made up of 15 amino acids. CDR1 and CDR2 from the germline V gene are SGHNT and YYREEE (reference sequence). The CDR3: CASSEPGLGSHEQYF. CDR3 coding DNA: TGTGCCAGCAGCGAACCGGGACTAGGATCCCACGAGCAGTACTTC.

V and J are TRBV5-4 and TRBJ2-5; D is perhaps TRBD2 (6 bases). Germline CDR1 reads SGHNT; CDR2 reads YYREEE (reference sequence). This CDR3 contains 14 residues. V dropped 7 bases and J dropped 5 bases, with 18 bases sitting between them. DNA for the CDR3: TGTGCCAGCTCAACCCCGGGAGAGGGGGAGACCCAGTACTTC. Its protein product is CASSTPGEGETQYF.

This clone was observed a single time. The rearrangement joins TRBV2 to TRBJ2-5; tentatively, D is TRBD2 (5 bases). V was pared by 4 bases and J by 5 bases, with 11 bases between. Per germline, CDR1 SNHLY and CDR2 FYNNEI. The CDR3 is 13 residues long. DNA of the CDR3: TGTGCCAGCAGTGCTAACGGGGTGGAGACCCAGTACTTC. Protein product: CASSANGVETQYF.

DNA for the CDR3: TGCAGCGTTGAAGGCATCCAGACTGAAGCTTTCTTT. It specifies CSVEGIQTEAFF. The chain carries TRBV29-1 and TRBJ1-1; no clear D gene. The CDR3 runs 12 residues. The V end lost 1 base, the J end lost 5 bases, and 8 bases lay between the germline ends. CDR1 SQVTM and CDR2 ANQGSEA come from the germline V gene.

V usage is TRBV28 and J usage is TRBJ2-2; TRBD2 might be the D (5 bases). This CDR3 is 16 amino acids long. From germline, CDR1 is MDHEN and CDR2 SYDVKM. V dropped 6 bases and J dropped 7 bases, with 21 bases sitting between them. CDR3 coding DNA: TGTGCCAGCAGCCTTTTTAAACCCCCACGGGACGGGGAGCTGTTTTTT. It encodes CASSLFKPPRDGELFF.

The chain uses TRBV7-2 and TRBJ1-4; 7 bases line up with TRBD1. This CDR3 is built from 14 residues. Trimming at V came to 5 bases and at J to 7 bases, leaving 7 bases not matched to a gene. Germline V gene lookup returns CDR1 SGHTA and CDR2 FQGNSA. DNA for the CDR3: TGTGCCAGCAGCGAAGGGGGCGCGGGTGAAAAACTGTTTTTT. It translates to CASSEGGAGEKLFF. Full variable domain (missing parts from reference TRBV7-2 and TRBJ1-4): GAGVSQSPSNKVTEKGKDVELRCDPISGHTALYWYRQSLGQGLEFLIYFQGNSAPDKSGLPSDRFSAERTGGSVSTLTIQRTQQEDSAVYLCASSEGGAGEKLFFGSGTQLSVL.

This rearrangement joins TRBV6-1 to TRBJ2-4; 8 bases match TRBD1. Germline V gene data show CDR1 as MNHNS and CDR2 as SASEGT. This CDR3 is 14 amino acids long. The V and J ends lost 4 bases and 8 bases, in that order; junction bases with no gene match: 7. In DNA form, the CDR3 reads TGTGCCAGCAGTGCCCACAGGGGGATGGACATTCAGTACTTC. This gives the protein CASSAHRGMDIQYF.

J is TRBJ2-1 and V is TRBV7-6; 8 nucleotides align to TRBD2. The germline V gene encodes CDR1 SGHVS and CDR2 FNYEAQ. V trimming: 5 bases; J trimming: 4 bases; junction bases outside the gene matches: 7. The CDR3 is 15 amino acids. DNA of the CDR3: TGTGCCAGCAGCCAAGGGACTAGGGGGTACAATGAGCAGTTCTTC. Its translation is CASSQGTRGYNEQFF. The whole variable domain, filled in from reference TRBV7-6 and TRBJ2-1, reads GAGVSQSPRYKVTKRGQDVALRCDPISGHVSLYWYRQALGQGPEFLTYFNYEAQQDKSGLPNDRFSAERPEGSISTLTIQRTEQRDSAMYRCASSQGTRGYNEQFFGPGTRLTVL.

The chain uses TRBV28 and TRBJ2-7, with TRBD2 matching over 8 bases. The CDR3 covers 17 residues. Looked up from germline, CDR1 is MDHEN and CDR2 is SYDVKM. J gave up 2 bases and V 7 bases, and 16 bases lay outside the gene matches. In DNA form, the CDR3 reads TGTGCCAGCACCCATCAGCCCGGGACTAGAGGCCCCTACGAGCAGTACTTC. Its translation: CASTHQPGTRGPYEQYF.